Sequencing of this T cell receptor beta chain was carried out in a study of T cell changes during pregnancy in multiple sclerosis. Sequenced by immunoSEQ multiplex PCR; TCRdb stores in-frame clones only, minus some. The sample holds about 70,000 clones, about 91% seen once. The CDR3 spans 14 residues. Germline V CDR1 and CDR2: SEHNR, FQNEAQ (reference sequence). With 1 base removed from V and 2 bases from J, the gap between germline ends came to 8 bases. The chain couples TRBV7-9 to TRBJ1-2; D remains unclear. Material: peripheral blood, obtained in the first trimester of pregnancy. This clonotype originated in a female donor with multiple sclerosis, enrolled in a pregnancy study. In nucleotides, the CDR3 is TGTGCCAGCAGCTTAGGAGAATCCAACTATGGCTACACCTTC. Amino acids: CASSLGESNYGYTF.